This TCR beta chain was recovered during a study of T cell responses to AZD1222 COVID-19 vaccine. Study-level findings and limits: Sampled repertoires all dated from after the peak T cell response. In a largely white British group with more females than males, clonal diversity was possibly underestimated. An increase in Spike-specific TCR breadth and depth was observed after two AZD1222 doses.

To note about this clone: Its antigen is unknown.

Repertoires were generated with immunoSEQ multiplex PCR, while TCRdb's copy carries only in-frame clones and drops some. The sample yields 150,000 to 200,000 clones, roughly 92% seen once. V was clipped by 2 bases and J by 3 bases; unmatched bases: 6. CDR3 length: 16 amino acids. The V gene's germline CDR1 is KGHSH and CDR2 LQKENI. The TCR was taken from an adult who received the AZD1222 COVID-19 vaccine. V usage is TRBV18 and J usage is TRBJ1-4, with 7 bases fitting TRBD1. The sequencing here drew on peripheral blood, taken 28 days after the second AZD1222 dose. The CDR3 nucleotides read TGTGCCAGCTCACCATCGTGGGGACAGCCTAATGAAAAACTGTTTTTT. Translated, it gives CASSPSWGQPNEKLFF.